This T cell receptor beta chain is from a study of blood T cell repertoires in COVID-19. Study-wide background: From the United States, Italy and Spain came samples of acute and convalescent COVID-19. T cells, B-cell-depleted T cells, or PBMCs supplied cDNA or gDNA.

Authors' processing steps: Researchers report that nucleated cell counts were estimated from reference gene primer amplification. Using immunoSEQ multiplex PCR, the repertoire was profiled, and TCRdb retains in-frame clones only, with some absent. The V and J calls and clone size are taken from that table; D and trimming were inferred from the DNA. The sample comprises around 100,000 clones, approximately 78% of which are singletons, and 6.5% to 10% rests with the top ten. The CDR3 consists of 15 residues. With V trimmed by 6 bases and J by 5 bases, 7 bases remained unmatched. Looked up from germline, CDR1 is SGHVS and CDR2 is FQNEAQ.

The sequence was obtained from a man in his 70s with acute or convalescent COVID-19. Source material: peripheral blood. The chain is built from TRBV7-8 and TRBJ1-6, with 7 bases lining up with TRBD1. The CDR3 DNA sequence: TGTGCCAGCAGGGGGACGACAGGGAATAATTCACCCCTCCACTTT. Its translation is CASRGTTGNNSPLHF.